This T cell receptor beta chain was obtained from a study of blood T cell repertoires in COVID-19. The overall study: Researchers got acute and convalescent COVID-19 samples from the United States, Italy and Spain. PBMCs, B-cell-depleted T cells, or T cells were the source of the cDNA or gDNA that made up the material.

The germline V and J ends were trimmed by 5 bases and 5 bases, with 15 bases remaining between them. This CDR3 is 14 amino acids long. Germline V CDR1 and CDR2: SEHNR, FQNEAQ (reference sequence). Original processing methods: Estimation of nucleated cell counts relied on the amplification of reference gene primers. This table comes from immunoSEQ multiplex PCR, and its TCRdb copy is limited to in-frame clones, with some not included. The DNA gave D and trimming, while V, J and clone size come from that table. The data show a few hundred thousand clones, around 81% seen once. This TCR was sampled from a woman between 50 and 59 years old with active or convalescent COVID-19. The rearrangement links TRBV7-9 to TRBJ1-2; D may be TRBD1 (5 bases). The sample was peripheral blood. The DNA of the CDR3 is TGTGCCAGCAGCCCGACCCTAGGGGCTTATGGCTACACCTTC. It encodes CASSPTLGAYGYTF.